The rows below give T cell receptor beta chains drawn from one sample of a study of cytomegalovirus exposure and HLA in healthy donors. TCRdb keeps only in-frame clones here, not all; method: immunoSEQ multiplex PCR. The sample contains about 150,000 clones, 80% to 90% of which appear only once. Source material: PBMCs. These receptors all stem from a man younger than 40 in good health and CMV-seropositive. Each CDR3 is given with its conserved first and last residue. The D gene is left open where the match is weak. Only part of the rows carry a size: once, few, many, or a class if the clone is expanded.

V gene	J gene	D gene	clone size	CDR3 protein	CDR3 DNA
TRBV19	TRBJ2-7	TRBD2	NA	CASSITGGAQNEQYF	TGTGCCAGTAGTATAACGGGGGGGGCGCAGAACGAGCAGTACTTC
TRBV7-8	TRBJ2-5	TRBD1	NA	CASSLGDSEETQYF	TGTGCCAGCAGCTTAGGGGACAGTGAAGAGACCCAGTACTTC
TRBV12-5	TRBJ2-6	NA	NA	CASGSGSGANVLTF	TGTGCTAGTGGTTCAGGGTCTGGGGCCAACGTCCTGACTTTC
TRBV27	TRBJ1-5	NA	NA	CASSLMGHYSNQPQHF	TGTGCCAGCAGTTTGATGGGACATTATAGCAATCAGCCCCAGCATTTT
TRBV9	TRBJ2-3	TRBD2	NA	CASSVAAGGGLLDTQYF	TGTGCCAGCAGCGTAGCCGCGGGAGGAGGTCTTTTAGATACGCAGTATTTT
TRBV14	TRBJ2-5	NA	NA	CASSVLFGTSQETQYF	TGTGCCAGCAGCGTTTTATTCGGGACATCACAAGAGACCCAGTACTTC
TRBV28	TRBJ1-2	NA	few	CASSETATGYTF	TGTGCCAGCAGTGAGACAGCGACAGGCTACACCTTC
TRBV19	TRBJ1-4	NA	few	CASSIDVRKEKLFF	TGTGCCAGTAGTATAGATGTGAGGAAGGAAAAACTGTTTTTT
TRBV7-2	TRBJ2-5	NA	NA	CASSLQSRRGPETQYF	TGTGCCAGCAGCTTACAGTCCAGGCGGGGGCCAGAGACCCAGTACTTC
TRBV7-9	TRBJ2-2	TRBD2	NA	CASSSQTSGKNTGELFF	TGTGCCAGCAGCAGCCAGACTAGCGGGAAGAACACCGGGGAGCTGTTTTTT
TRBV7-8	TRBJ2-3	TRBD2	NA	CASSSLPPNGRAITDTQYF	TGTGCCAGCAGCTCCCTCCCCCCAAACGGGAGGGCGATCACAGATACGCAGTATTTT
TRBV11-3	TRBJ2-3	TRBD2	NA	CASSIPGTSGNLRQYF	TGTGCCAGCAGCATCCCCGGGACTAGCGGGAACCTACGGCAGTATTTT
TRBV6-5	TRBJ1-1	NA	few	CASSYSGGFTEAFF	TGTGCCAGCAGTTACTCGGGGGGATTCACTGAAGCTTTCTTT
TRBV6-5	TRBJ1-5	TRBD1	NA	CASSSDRVKPQHF	TGTGCCAGCAGTTCGGACAGGGTCAAGCCCCAGCATTTT
TRBV7-9	TRBJ2-7	TRBD1	NA	CAVTTGLEQYF	TGTGCCGTCACGACAGGGCTCGAGCAGTACTTC
TRBV6-5	TRBJ2-3	NA	NA	CASSPLRADTQYF	TGTGCCAGCAGTCCCCTCCGAGCAGATACGCAGTATTTT
TRBV18	TRBJ1-4	NA	NA	CASSPWGENEKLFF	TGTGCCAGCTCACCTTGGGGGGAGAATGAAAAACTGTTTTTT
TRBV11-3	TRBJ2-2	TRBD1	NA	CASSLGTGGTGELFF	TGTGCCAGCAGCTTAGGGACAGGGGGTACCGGGGAGCTGTTTTTT
TRBV9	TRBJ2-1	NA	NA	CASSVGGGTYYNEQFF	TGTGCCAGCAGCGTAGGAGGGGGAACCTACTACAATGAGCAGTTCTTC
TRBV19	TRBJ2-5	TRBD1	NA	CASSVDREETQYF	TGTGCCAGTAGTGTCGACAGGGAAGAGACCCAGTACTTC
TRBV4-2	TRBJ1-4	NA	few	CASSQDGGALGKLFF	TGTGCCAGCAGCCAAGACGGGGGAGCTTTGGGAAAACTGTTTTTT
TRBV5-1	TRBJ1-2	TRBD1	NA	CASSLQGAGYGYTF	TGCGCCAGCAGCTTACAGGGGGCAGGGTATGGCTACACCTTC
TRBV19	TRBJ2-3	NA	NA	CASSTGVTQYF	TGTGCCAGTAGTACCGGGGTTACGCAGTATTTT
TRBV2	TRBJ1-1	NA	few	CASSGGWTEAFF	TGTGCCAGCAGTGGAGGGTGGACTGAAGCTTTCTTT
TRBV9	TRBJ2-3	NA	NA	CASSVGGRRTDTQYF	TGTGCCAGCAGCGTAGGGGGAAGGAGGACAGATACGCAGTATTTT
TRBV5-1	TRBJ2-7	NA	NA	CASSLTRDEQYF	TGCGCCAGCAGCTTGACTCGCGACGAGCAGTACTTC
TRBV29-1	TRBJ2-7	TRBD2	NA	CSVVTSGTYEQYF	TGCAGCGTTGTGACTAGCGGGACCTACGAGCAGTACTTC
TRBV5-4	TRBJ2-5	TRBD1	few	CASSPDRGIETQYF	TGTGCCAGCAGCCCAGACAGGGGAATAGAGACCCAGTACTTC
TRBV9	TRBJ2-1	TRBD2	NA	CASSPPTGTSAYNEQFF	TGTGCCAGCAGCCCTCCAACCGGGACTAGCGCCTACAATGAGCAGTTCTTC
TRBV5-4	TRBJ2-5	TRBD1	NA	CASSLKTGTETQYF	TGTGCCAGCAGCTTGAAGACAGGGACAGAGACCCAGTACTTC